This TCR beta chain came from a study of beta chain features in type 1 diabetes. Sequencing targeted expressed TCRB transcripts, as all isolated RNA had been reverse transcribed. Sequenced by immunoSEQ multiplex PCR; TCRdb stores in-frame clones only, minus some. Among a few hundred thousand clones listed, roughly 13% were seen once. This clone was found a few times. Its antigen is currently unknown. Study observations and caveats: Across all four CD4+ subsets, people with type 1 diabetes showed modestly shorter TCRB CDR3s.

There are 14 residues in the CDR3. The clonotype was recovered from a woman between 18 and 29 years old with type 1 diabetes. The chain is built from TRBV1 and TRBJ1-5; the table's TRBD1 call for D was not verified on the DNA. TRBV1 has pseudogene status. Sequences were obtained from naive CD4+ T cells from blood. CDR3 amino acids: CTSTQIKGNQPQHF. In DNA form, the CDR3 reads TGCACCAGCACCCAGATCAAGGGGAATCAGCCCCAGCATTTT.